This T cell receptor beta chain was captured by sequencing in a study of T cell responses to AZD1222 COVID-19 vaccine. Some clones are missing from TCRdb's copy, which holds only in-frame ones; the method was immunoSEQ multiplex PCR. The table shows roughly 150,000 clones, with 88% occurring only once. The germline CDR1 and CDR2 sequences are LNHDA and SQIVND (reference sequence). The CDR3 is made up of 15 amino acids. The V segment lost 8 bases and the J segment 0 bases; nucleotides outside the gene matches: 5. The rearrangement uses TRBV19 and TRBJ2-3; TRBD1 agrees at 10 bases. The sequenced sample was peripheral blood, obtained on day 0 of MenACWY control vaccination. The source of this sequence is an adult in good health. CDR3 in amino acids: CASADRGSSTDTQYF. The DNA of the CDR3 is TGTGCCAGTGCGGACAGGGGGTCTAGCACAGATACGCAGTATTTT.